Listed below are T cell receptor beta chains from one sample, sequenced in a study of blood T cell repertoires in COVID-19. Clones were sequenced by immunoSEQ multiplex PCR, and TCRdb holds only the in-frame ones, with some missing. Seen here are a few hundred thousand clones, about 91% observed once, and the top ten hold around 4.6%. The sequencing sample was made of peripheral blood. Receptors originate from a woman in her 40s who had recovered from COVID-19. The CDR3 runs from the conserved cysteine through the conserved F or W. D genes are given only for firm matches. The size of a clone is reported for some rows only, either as once, few or many, or as a class for expanded clones.

J gene	V gene	clone size	D gene	CDR3 protein	CDR3 DNA
TRBJ1-3	TRBV10-3	NA	NA	CAISVIKGAGNTIYF	TGTGCCATCAGTGTAATCAAGGGGGCTGGAAACACCATATATTTT
TRBJ2-3	TRBV6-1	once	TRBD2	CASSEARFAGGADTQYF	TGTGCCAGCAGTGAAGCGCGTTTCGCGGGGGGAGCGGATACGCAGTATTTT
TRBJ1-1	TRBV3-1/TRBV3-2	NA	TRBD1	CASSRQGNTEAFF	TGTGCCAGCAGCCGACAGGGGAACACTGAAGCTTTCTTT
TRBJ2-7	TRBV3-1/TRBV3-2	NA	NA	CASSQGTASYEQYF	TGTGCCAGCAGCCAAGGGACAGCCTCCTACGAGCAGTACTTC
TRBJ2-4	TRBV5-4	once	TRBD1	CASSSRAQGAQNIQYF	TGTGCCAGCAGTTCGCGGGCCCAGGGGGCGCAGAACATTCAGTACTTC
TRBJ1-2	TRBV27	NA	TRBD1	CASSQTPGTGDHGVSGYTF	TGTGCCAGCAGTCAAACACCCGGGACAGGGGACCACGGGGTTAGTGGCTACACCTTC
TRBJ2-1	TRBV5-4	few	TRBD2	CASSLVSSGGNEQFF	TGTGCCAGCAGCTTGGTATCTAGCGGGGGGAATGAGCAGTTCTTC
TRBJ1-4	TRBV9	NA	NA	CASSAGGVELFF	TGTGCCAGCAGCGCCGGGGGGGTGGAACTGTTTTTT
TRBJ2-7	TRBV18	NA	NA	CASSPPGDIGYEQYF	TGTGCCAGCTCACCACCGGGCGATATAGGCTACGAGCAGTACTTC
TRBJ1-4	TRBV12-3/TRBV12-4	NA	NA	CASSRGVYEKLFF	TGTGCCAGCAGCCGGGGGGTTTATGAAAAACTGTTTTTT
TRBJ2-7	TRBV6-5	NA	TRBD1	CAGRQGDEQYF	TGTGCCGGTCGACAGGGCGACGAGCAGTACTTC
TRBJ1-1	TRBV11-2	few	NA	CASSLPGGRAEAFF	TGTGCCAGCAGCCTACCGGGGGGGAGGGCTGAAGCTTTCTTT
TRBJ2-2	TRBV19	few	NA	CASSIGGFTGELFF	TGTGCCAGTAGTATAGGAGGGTTCACCGGGGAGCTGTTTTTT
TRBJ2-7	TRBV5-1	NA	TRBD2	CASSLASRLAGAYEQYF	TGCGCCAGCAGCTTGGCCTCGCGACTAGCGGGGGCGTACGAGCAGTACTTC
TRBJ2-1	TRBV4-1	NA	TRBD2	CASSQDMGAGGEQFF	TGCGCCAGCAGCCAAGATATGGGAGCGGGAGGTGAGCAGTTCTTC
TRBJ2-5	TRBV6-5	NA	NA	CASSYRETQYF	TGTGCCAGCAGTTACCGAGAGACCCAGTACTTC
TRBJ1-2	TRBV28	NA	TRBD1	CASSQDRGRGYTF	TGTGCCAGCAGCCAAGACAGGGGTAGAGGCTACACCTTC
TRBJ1-1	TRBV30	NA	NA	CACSNQGTEAFF	TGTGCCTGCAGTAATCAGGGAACTGAAGCTTTCTTT
TRBJ2-1	TRBV27	NA	NA	CASSFVSLGPYNEQFF	TGTGCCAGCAGTTTTGTGTCCCTTGGGCCCTACAATGAGCAGTTCTTC
TRBJ1-3	TRBV30	NA	NA	CAWRGGAARSGNTIYF	TGTGCCTGGAGGGGGGGGGCCGCCCGCTCTGGAAACACCATATATTTT
TRBJ1-1	TRBV20-1	NA	TRBD1	CSASRTGGTTEAFF	TGCAGTGCTAGTAGGACAGGGGGAACAACTGAAGCTTTCTTT
TRBJ2-3	TRBV30	once	NA	CAWSRGGRSTDTQYF	TGTGCCTGGAGTCGTGGGGGGAGAAGCACAGATACGCAGTATTTT
TRBJ1-2	TRBV11-3	NA	NA	CASSPSAVAGYTF	TGTGCCAGCAGCCCATCAGCAGTAGCAGGCTACACCTTC
TRBJ2-7	TRBV9	NA	NA	CASSAAAGDEQYF	TGTGCCAGCAGCGCGGCTGCAGGCGACGAGCAGTACTTC
TRBJ1-6	TRBV5-4	few	NA	CASSWGPSQASPLHF	TGTGCCAGCAGCTGGGGGCCCTCCCAGGCGTCACCCCTCCACTTT
TRBJ2-5	TRBV25-1	NA	TRBD2	CASPTSGREREETQYF	TGTGCCAGTCCGACTAGCGGGAGGGAGCGGGAAGAGACCCAGTACTTC
TRBJ1-2	TRBV4-2	NA	NA	CASSQDRGSYGYTF	TGTGCCAGCAGCCAAGACCGGGGGTCCTATGGCTACACCTTC